Presented here are 4 T cell receptor beta chains from one specimen sequenced in a study of blood T cells in healthy people across ages. Next came a second PCR, run for about 7 to 12 cycles, which used a sample-barcoded 5' primer along with a J-beta primer mix. TCRdb fed the 5' RACE reads into MiXCR, producing one record per CDR3 protein. The data show about 1.5 million distinct CDR3 sequences, about 45% seen once. Input material: blood. Receptors were obtained from a woman aged 18 to 35 in good health.

This clonotype has more than one count but fewer than ten. This rearrangement joins TRBV12-3 or TRBV12-4 to TRBJ1-5, with no clear D. This CDR3 comprises 13 residues. V lost 7 bases and J lost 1, with 8 bases in between. The DNA for the CDR3 is TGTGCCAGCACCGGAAGGAGCAATCAGCCCCAGCATTTT. Amino acids: CASTGRSNQPQHF.

The chain is built from TRBV14 and TRBJ2-1, with TRBD2 as a possible D gene (6 bases). The CDR3 runs 17 residues. Per the germline V gene, CDR1 is SGHDN and CDR2 is FVKESK. Deletions cut 4 bases from V and 0 bases from J, with 16 bases between. CDR3 sequence (DNA): TGTGCCAGCAGCCTTGGTGGAGGGGCCCGCTCCTACAATGAGCAGTTCTTC. Translation: CASSLGGGARSYNEQFF.

The V call is TRBV12-3 or TRBV12-4, the J call TRBJ1-5; 7 bases agree with TRBD1. The J segment lost 7 bases and the V segment lost 2 bases, leaving 11 bases of the junction unmatched. The CDR3 totals 16 residues. CDR3 nucleotides: TGTGCCAGCAGTTTAATAATAGGGGGCAGGGGCCAGCCCCAGCATTTT. Residues: CASSLIIGGRGQPQHF.

The V and J genes are TRBV29-1 and TRBJ2-2; 8 bases are shared with TRBD2. J was trimmed by 6 bases and V by 5 bases; bases with no gene match: 2. Germline V CDR1 and CDR2: SQVTM, ANQGSEA. This CDR3 has 12 amino acids. CDR3 residues: CSVTGGAGELFF. The CDR3 nucleotides read TGCAGCGTTACGGGGGGGGCCGGGGAGCTGTTTTTT.